There are a few counts of the clone carrying this TCR beta chain. The antigen is unknown. TCRdb itself ran the 5' RACE reads through MiXCR, one entry per CDR3 protein. The top ten clones hold 3.2% of a sample with hundreds of thousands of distinct CDR3 sequences, approximately 12% of them seen once. The data belong to a study of T cells after yellow fever vaccination. Study context: Those fractions that held only low numbers of cells were prepared using the SMART-Seq v4 Ultra Low Input RNA kit.

General study points: The booster response re-showed most primary clones: around 96% CD4, around 87% CD8.

The V gene's germline CDR1 is ENHRY and CDR2 SYGVKD. Trimming stripped 6 bases from V and 2 bases from J, with 9 bases between. The CDR3 has 13 residues. The source material was CD4+ T cells sorted from PBMCs, sampled 15 days after the yellow fever booster vaccination. The V call is TRBV10-3, the J call TRBJ2-3; the D is unclear. The source of this sequence is a man aged 18 to 29 who received the YFV17D yellow fever vaccine. The CDR3 DNA reads as TGTGCCATCAGGGAGACACTCACAGATACGCAGTATTTT. This encodes CAIRETLTDTQYF.